These 5 T cell receptor beta chains were all obtained from the same sample, sequenced in a study of shared clonotypes between healthy human individuals. The protocol was immunoSEQ multiplex PCR, while the TCRdb copy is restricted to in-frame clones and leaves out a portion. Of over a million clones listed, approximately 98.5% are singletons. Sequencing was done on a sample of naive CD4+ T cells sorted from blood. Stated subset: CD45RA+ positively selected. These receptors were taken from a young man in good health.

The chain carries TRBV5-1 and TRBJ1-2; TRBD1 matches 7 bases. V lost 2 bases and J lost 3; bases outside the gene matches: 4. The CDR3 runs to 14 residues. Germline V gene sequence: CDR1 SGHRS, CDR2 YFSETQ. The CDR3 coding sequence is TGCGCCAGCAGCTTTCGGACAGGTGACTATGGCTACACCTTC. Translated: CASSFRTGDYGYTF.

The chain is built from TRBV6-5 and TRBJ2-7; D perhaps matches TRBD1 (5 bases). V lost 5 bases and J lost 3, with 11 bases in between. The CDR3 is 13 amino acids. Germline CDR1 reads MNHEY; CDR2 reads SVGAGI. For the CDR3, the DNA is TGTGCCAGCAGTCAGGGTCCTAACTACGAGCAGTACTTC. This codes for CASSQGPNYEQYF.

The V and J genes are TRBV5-4 and TRBJ1-1; 8 positions agree with TRBD1. Germline CDR1 and CDR2: SGHNT and YYREEE (reference sequence). V shed 2 bases and J 1 base; nucleotides not matched to a gene: 1. The CDR3 spans 14 residues. The CDR3 DNA is TGTGCCAGCAGCTTAGACAGGGGGAACACTGAAGCTTTCTTT. It yields the protein CASSLDRGNTEAFF.

Written as DNA, the CDR3 is TGTGCTAGTGGTCCCGGACAGGTCGCACTCCTCTCTGAAGCTTTCTTT. Its protein is CASGPGQVALLSEAFF. The chain couples TRBV12-5 to TRBJ1-1; TRBD1 aligns across 7 bases. V was clipped by 5 bases and J by 6 bases; unmatched bases: 15. This CDR3 is 16 amino acids long. Per the germline V gene, CDR1 is LGHNT and CDR2 is FRNRAP.

This chain links TRBV7-9 with TRBJ2-7, with a tentative D call TRBD2 (6 bases). The CDR3 is 13 amino acids. Germline CDR1 and CDR2: SEHNR and FQNEAQ (reference sequence). The CDR3 spells CAGSGGGLYEQYF. DNA of the CDR3: TGTGCGGGCTCCGGGGGAGGACTCTACGAGCAGTACTTC.